The clone carrying this T cell receptor (beta chain) has just one count. What it binds is unknown. This specimen comes from a study of OX40 agonist ivuxolimab in advanced cancers. At the level of the study: Cohort: around 83% men, mean age around 60, aged about 23 to 80. Points from the study as a whole: Still undetermined is the antigen specificity of the expanded peripheral T cells. Clonal expansion from baseline to week 6 occurred in both CD4+ and CD8+ T cells. Mean expanded clone counts were higher in CD8+ than CD4+ T cells.

Clones were sequenced by immunoSEQ multiplex PCR, and TCRdb holds only the in-frame ones, with some missing. The data show roughly 56,000 clones, roughly nine tenths seen once. The CDR3 consists of 16 residues. Germline CDR1 reads SGHNT; CDR2 reads YYREEE (reference sequence). The V and J ends lost 4 bases and 3 bases, in that order; junction bases with no gene match: 11. The rearrangement joins TRBV5-4 to TRBJ2-7, with 9 bases lining up with TRBD2. Source: CD4+ or CD8+ T cells sorted from blood, taken in a trial of the OX40 agonist ivuxolimab. This sequence was found in an adult with an advanced solid tumor such as melanoma, head and neck, liver or kidney cancer. The CDR3 loop is CASSLEPTSGFYEQYF. CDR3 DNA sequence: TGTGCCAGCAGCCTGGAGCCGACTAGCGGCTTCTACGAGCAGTACTTC.